At least ten counts were recorded for the clone carrying this T cell receptor (beta chain). CDR1 and CDR2 (germline): LNHNV, YYDKDF (reference sequence). The CDR3 is 19 residues long. V shed 3 bases and J 3 bases; nucleotides not matched to a gene: 11. 5'RACE template switching generated TCR cDNA, adding a universal primer site and UMIs. TCRdb re-called the 5' RACE reads through MiXCR, storing one row per CDR3 protein. The table lists some 560,000 distinct CDR3 sequences, roughly a sixth of them singletons. The sample comes from a study of T cells after yellow fever vaccination. The origin of this receptor is a young man who received the YFV17D yellow fever vaccine. The starting material was PBMCs, obtained roughly 5 days after the first yellow fever vaccination. The chain uses TRBV15 and TRBJ1-6; 10 bases align to TRBD1. The CDR3 loop is CATSSDRDRGWNYNSPLHF. As DNA, the CDR3 is TGTGCCACCAGCAGTGACCGGGACAGGGGATGGAACTATAATTCACCCCTCCACTTT.